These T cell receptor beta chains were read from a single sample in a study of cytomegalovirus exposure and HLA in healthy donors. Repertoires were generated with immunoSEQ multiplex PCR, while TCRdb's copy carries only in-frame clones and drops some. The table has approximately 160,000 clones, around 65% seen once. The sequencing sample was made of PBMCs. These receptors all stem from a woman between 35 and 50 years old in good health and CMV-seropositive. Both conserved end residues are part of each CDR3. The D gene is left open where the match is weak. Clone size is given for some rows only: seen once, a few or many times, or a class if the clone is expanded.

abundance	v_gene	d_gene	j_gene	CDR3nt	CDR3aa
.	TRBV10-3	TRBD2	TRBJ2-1	TGTGCCATCACTTCGACTAGCGGGGTAGACAATGAGCAGTTCTTC	CAITSTSGVDNEQFF
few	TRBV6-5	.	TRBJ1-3	TGTGCCAGCACCTACCAGGTTGGAGGAAACACCATATATTTT	CASTYQVGGNTIYF
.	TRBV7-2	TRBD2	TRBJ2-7	TGTGCCAGCAGCTTAGAGCGGGGTCGGGAGCAGTACTTC	CASSLERGREQYF
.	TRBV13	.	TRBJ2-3	TGTGCCAGCAGCCACAGGGCTAGCACAGATACGCAGTATTTT	CASSHRASTDTQYF
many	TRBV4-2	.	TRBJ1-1	TGTGCCAGCACCGGCGGGGGGCGGTTGAACACTGAAGCTTTCTTT	CASTGGGRLNTEAFF
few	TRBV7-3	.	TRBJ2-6	TGTGCCAGCAGCTTAGGCCCGGGGGCTGGGGCCAACGTCCTGACTTTC	CASSLGPGAGANVLTF
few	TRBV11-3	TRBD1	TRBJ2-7	TGTGCCAGCAACCAAGACAGGGCTCCCTACGAGCAGTACTTC	CASNQDRAPYEQYF
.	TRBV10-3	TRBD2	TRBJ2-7	TGTGCCATCACTCCCGGGACTAGCGGGATTTACGAGCAGTACTTC	CAITPGTSGIYEQYF
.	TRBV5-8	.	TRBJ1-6	TGTGCCAACACCAGGGGATACGGTAATTCACCCCTCAACTTT	CANTRGYGNSPLNF
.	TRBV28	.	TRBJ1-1	TGTGCCCTTGGTTATCAGGGATCAGGTGAAGCTTTCTTT	CALGYQGSGEAFF
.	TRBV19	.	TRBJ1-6	TGTGCCAGTAGTCCACGACAGGCTCTCGGTTCACCCCTCCACTTT	CASSPRQALGSPLHF
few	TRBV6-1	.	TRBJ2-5	TGTGCCAGCAGTGAAGTCAGGGAGACCCAGTACTTC	CASSEVRETQYF
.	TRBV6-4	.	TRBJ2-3	TGTGCCAGCAGTGCCCTATCTGGAGGTACGCAGTATTTT	CASSALSGGTQYF
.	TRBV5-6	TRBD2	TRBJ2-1	TGTGCCAGCAGCACGAGCGGGGGGGCCTACAATGAGCAGTTCTTC	CASSTSGGAYNEQFF
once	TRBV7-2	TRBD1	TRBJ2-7	TGTGCCAGCAGCCGGGACAGGGTCACCTACGAGCAGTACTTC	CASSRDRVTYEQYF
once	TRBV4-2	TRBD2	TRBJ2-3	TGTGCCAGCAGCCCACTAGCGGGAGGGATGACAGATACGCAGTATTTT	CASSPLAGGMTDTQYF
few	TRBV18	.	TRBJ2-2	TGTGCCAGCTCACTTGGACAGATAAAGGCCGGGGAGCTGTTTTTT	CASSLGQIKAGELFF
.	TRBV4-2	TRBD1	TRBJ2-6	TGTGCCAGCAGCCAAGATCAGGGGGCGAAAGGGGCCAACGTCCTGACTTTC	CASSQDQGAKGANVLTF
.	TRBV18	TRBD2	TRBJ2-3	TGTGCCAGCTCACCGCTAGCGGGTGACACAGATACGCAGTATTTT	CASSPLAGDTDTQYF
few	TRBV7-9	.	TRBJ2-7	TGTGCCAGCAGCTTAACTCAGGCGCCTACCTACGAGCAGTACTTC	CASSLTQAPTYEQYF
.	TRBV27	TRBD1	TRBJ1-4	TGTGCCAGCAGTTTGAAAGGGGGCTTTCCTGTAAAACTGTTTTTT	CASSLKGGFPVKLFF
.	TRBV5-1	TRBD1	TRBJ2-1	TGCGCCAGCAGCTTGGGACAGGGCGACTACAATGAGCAGTTCTTC	CASSLGQGDYNEQFF
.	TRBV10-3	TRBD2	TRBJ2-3	TGTGCCATCAGAGCGGGAGACGGCACAGATACGCAGTATTTT	CAIRAGDGTDTQYF
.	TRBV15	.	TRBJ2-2	TGTGCCACCAGCAGAGATCTGCCAGGGAACACCGGGGAGCTGTTTTTT	CATSRDLPGNTGELFF
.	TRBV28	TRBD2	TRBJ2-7	TGTGCCAGCAGTGGGGCGGGAGAAGGAGAGCAGTACTTC	CASSGAGEGEQYF
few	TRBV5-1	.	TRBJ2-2	TGCGCCAGCAGCTCCGGGACACGCCACTCCGGGGAGCTGTTTTTT	CASSSGTRHSGELFF
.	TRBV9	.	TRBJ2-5	TGTGCCAGCAGCGTAGGATCGAATTTAAAGGCGGAAGAGACCCAGTACTTC	CASSVGSNLKAEETQYF
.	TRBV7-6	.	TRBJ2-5	TGTGCCAGCAGCCCGCATCGGGACTACCAAGAGACCCAGTACTTC	CASSPHRDYQETQYF
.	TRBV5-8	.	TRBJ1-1	TGTGCCAGCAGCTTGGGGGGTCGGGGAACTGAAGCTTTCTTT	CASSLGGRGTEAFF
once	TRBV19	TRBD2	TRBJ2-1	TGTGCCAGTAGACAAGCACCGGGACTAGCGGGAGATAATGAGCAGTTCTTC	CASRQAPGLAGDNEQFF
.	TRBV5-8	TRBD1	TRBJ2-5	TGTGCCAGCAGCCTCCAACAGGGGGTGGAGACCCAGTACTTC	CASSLQQGVETQYF
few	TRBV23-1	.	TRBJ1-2	TGCGCCAGCCAGTCAGGCCGGAACGTTTATGGCTACACCTTC	CASQSGRNVYGYTF
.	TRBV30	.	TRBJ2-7	TGTGCCTGGAGTATAACCTACGAGCAGTACTTC	CAWSITYEQYF
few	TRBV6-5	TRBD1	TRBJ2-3	TGTGCCAGCAGTATCCGGGACAGGGGAGCAGATACGCAGTATTTT	CASSIRDRGADTQYF
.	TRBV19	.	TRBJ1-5	TGTGCCAGTAGTATAGGAGGGGGTGGTAATCAGCCCCAGCATTTT	CASSIGGGGNQPQHF
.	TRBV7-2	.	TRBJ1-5	TGTGCCAGCAGCCGCCAGGAGGATCAGCCCCAGCATTTT	CASSRQEDQPQHF
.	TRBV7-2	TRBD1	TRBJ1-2	TGTGCCAGCAGCTCTGGACAGGTCTTCGGGGGTGGCTACACCTTC	CASSSGQVFGGGYTF
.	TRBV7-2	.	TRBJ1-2	TGTGCCAGCAGCCCACAGGGTAACTATGGCTACACCTTC	CASSPQGNYGYTF
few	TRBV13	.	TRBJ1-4	TGTGCCAGCAGCTTAAGAGGGGGGGCAAGGGAAAAACTGTTTTTT	CASSLRGGAREKLFF
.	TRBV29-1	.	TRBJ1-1	TGCAGCGTTGAGGACACCCTGAACACTGAAGCTTTCTTT	CSVEDTLNTEAFF
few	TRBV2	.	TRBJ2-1	TGTGCCAGCAGTCCCCCAAACGGGATTGATGAGCAGTTCTTC	CASSPPNGIDEQFF
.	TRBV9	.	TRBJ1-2	TGTGCCAGCGGGGAGGGAGGCGCTAACTATGGCTACACCTTC	CASGEGGANYGYTF
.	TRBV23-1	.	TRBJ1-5	TGCGCCAGCAGTCAATCGGGAGAGGGCAATCAGCCCCAGCATTTT	CASSQSGEGNQPQHF
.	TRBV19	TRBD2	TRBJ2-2	TGTGCCAGTAGTATAGATCTAGCGGGAGAAGAGGAGCTGTTTTTT	CASSIDLAGEEELFF
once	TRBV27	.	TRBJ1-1	TGTGCCAGCAGCCAACCGGGATCCTGGAACACTGAAGCTTTCTTT	CASSQPGSWNTEAFF
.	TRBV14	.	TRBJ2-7	TGTGCCAGCAGTGGGAGTTCCTACGAGCAGTACTTC	CASSGSSYEQYF
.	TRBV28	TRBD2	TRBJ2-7	TGTGCCCATTCTAGCGGGGTCTCCTACGAGCAGTACTTC	CAHSSGVSYEQYF
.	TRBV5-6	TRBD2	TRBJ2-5	TGTGCCAGCAGCTTGGGGGCTAGCGGGGGTTTTACCCAGTACTTC	CASSLGASGGFTQYF
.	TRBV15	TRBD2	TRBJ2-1	TGTGCCACCAGCAGAGAGTCGCTTTTCGGCAGCGGGGTGTCTCATGAGCAGTTCTTC	CATSRESLFGSGVSHEQFF
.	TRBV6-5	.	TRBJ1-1	TGTGCCAGCAGTGAAGCGCACGGGACTGAAGCTTTCTTT	CASSEAHGTEAFF
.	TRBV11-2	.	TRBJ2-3	TGTGCCAGCAGCCCGACTCCTAATACGCAGTATTTT	CASSPTPNTQYF
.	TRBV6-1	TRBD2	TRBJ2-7	TGTGCCAGCAGTTTAGCGGGGGGTGGTCACGAGCAGTACTTC	CASSLAGGGHEQYF
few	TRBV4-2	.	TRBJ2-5	TGTGCCAGCAGCTCGGGAAAAGGTGGTAGCGGAGAGACCCAGTACTTC	CASSSGKGGSGETQYF
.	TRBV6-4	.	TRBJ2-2	TGTGCCAGCAGTGCCCAACGGTTCGGGGAGCTGTTTTTT	CASSAQRFGELFF
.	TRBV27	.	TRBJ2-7	TGTGCCAGCAGTTTGGCGGGGGCGAATTACGAGCAGTACTTC	CASSLAGANYEQYF
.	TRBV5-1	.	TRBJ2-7	TGCGCCAGCAGCTTGGGACCACAGGGTTACGAGCAGTACTTC	CASSLGPQGYEQYF